A selection of T cell receptor beta chains follows, all from one sample in a study of T cell responses to AZD1222 COVID-19 vaccine. TCRdb's copy holds only in-frame clones and misses some; the assay was immunoSEQ multiplex PCR. Of 150,000 or so clones in the sample, about 90% are singletons; the top ten hold roughly 3.8%. The specimen was peripheral blood, collected 28 days after the second AZD1222 dose. The origin of the receptors is an adult who received the AZD1222 COVID-19 vaccine. CDR3s include the opening cysteine and the closing phenylalanine or tryptophan. Fields, in order: V gene, clone size, J gene, D gene, CDR3 DNA, CDR3 protein. D genes are given only for firm matches. Size values are once, few and many counts, or a class for expanded clones, and some rows have none.

TRBV10-3	NA	TRBJ2-2	NA	TGTGCCATCAGTGCCAAGAGAGACACCGGGGAGCTGTTTTTT	CAISAKRDTGELFF
TRBV27	NA	TRBJ1-1	NA	TGTGCCAGCAGTTTATTTTCACGTATGAACACTGAAGCTTTCTTT	CASSLFSRMNTEAFF
TRBV10-3	NA	TRBJ2-3	NA	TGTGCCATCTCGACAGGTTTAAACACAGATACGCAGTATTTT	CAISTGLNTDTQYF
TRBV7-3	NA	TRBJ2-1	TRBD1	TGTGCCAGCAGCTTAGGCATCCCGGGACAGGGTCTTTACAATGAGCAGTTCTTC	CASSLGIPGQGLYNEQFF
TRBV9	NA	TRBJ2-1	TRBD2	TGTGCCCGCAGCGTAGCGGCGGGGGGGGGCAATGAGCAGTTCTTC	CARSVAAGGGNEQFF
TRBV15	NA	TRBJ1-4	NA	TGTGCCACCAGCTCCTCTCGGGGGGGGCTAAATGAAAAACTGTTTTTT	CATSSSRGGLNEKLFF
TRBV11-3	NA	TRBJ1-1	NA	TGTGCCAGCAGCTTTAGGCAGGGGAAGAACACTGAAGCTTTCTTT	CASSFRQGKNTEAFF
TRBV6-1	NA	TRBJ1-1	NA	TGTGCCAGCAGTGAAGGGAGAGTCTTTTTGAACACTGAAGCTTTCTTT	CASSEGRVFLNTEAFF
TRBV7-2	once	TRBJ2-7	NA	TGTGCCAGCAGCCCGATGGGTCCACGAAGGCTCGAGCAGTACTTC	CASSPMGPRRLEQYF
TRBV5-6	once	TRBJ2-5	TRBD2	TGTGCCAGCAGCTTGGGGACTAGCAGTGGGGCCGCAGAGACCCAGTACTTC	CASSLGTSSGAAETQYF
TRBV6-5	NA	TRBJ1-1	NA	TGTGCCAGCAGTTACGGGGGGTGGGACACTGAAGCTTTCTTT	CASSYGGWDTEAFF
TRBV7-9	NA	TRBJ2-2	NA	TGTGCCAGCAGCTTTCGCGCGGAAACCGGGGAGCTGTTTTTT	CASSFRAETGELFF
TRBV11-2	NA	TRBJ2-1	NA	TGTGCCAGCAGCCGACTAGAGGCCAACAATGAGCAGTTCTTC	CASSRLEANNEQFF
TRBV7-2	once	TRBJ1-1	NA	TGTGCCAGCAGCTTAGAGGCCAGATTGAACACTGAAGCTTTCTTT	CASSLEARLNTEAFF
TRBV11-2	NA	TRBJ2-7	TRBD2	TGTGCCAGCAGCTCGCCGAAGTCGAGCGGGAGGGCAGTTGGCGAGCAGTACTTC	CASSSPKSSGRAVGEQYF
TRBV6-5	NA	TRBJ1-4	NA	TGTGCCAGCAGTACCTCGACTGGAAAGAATGAAAAACTGTTTTTT	CASSTSTGKNEKLFF
TRBV11-2	NA	TRBJ2-3	NA	TGTGCCAGCAGCCCTTTCGCCGGACATACGCAGTATTTT	CASSPFAGHTQYF
TRBV6-5	NA	TRBJ1-2	TRBD1	TGTGCCAGCAGGCCACAGGGGGCCAGGGGCTATGGCTACACCTTC	CASRPQGARGYGYTF
TRBV10-3	NA	TRBJ1-3	NA	TGTGCCATCAGTGTGGGGGAGAGCTCTGGAAACACCATATATTTT	CAISVGESSGNTIYF
TRBV18	NA	TRBJ2-7	NA	TGTGCCAGCTCACCGAACCACGACGTGAGCTCCTACGAGCAGTACTTC	CASSPNHDVSSYEQYF
TRBV6-6	once	TRBJ2-7	NA	TGTGCCAGCAGTGCACAATACGAGCAGTACTTC	CASSAQYEQYF